These 20 T cell receptor beta chains were all obtained from the same sample, sequenced in a study of blood T cell repertoires in COVID-19. This table comes from immunoSEQ multiplex PCR, and its TCRdb copy is limited to in-frame clones, with some not included. This table holds 110,000 or so clones, approximately 87% found once. Input material: peripheral blood. The origin of the receptors is a man between 65 and 85 years old who had recovered from COVID-19.

The chain couples TRBV4-2 to TRBJ2-1; 8 nucleotides agree with TRBD1. The CDR3 runs to 17 residues. The J segment lost 9 bases and the V segment lost 0 bases, leaving 13 bases of the junction unmatched. Germline CDR1 is LGHNA and CDR2 is YNFKEQ. CDR3 nucleotide sequence: TGTGCCAGCAGCCAAGATCGATTAGGGGACAGGTGGGCTGAGCAGTTCTTC. It is translated as CASSQDRLGDRWAEQFF.

The J gene is TRBJ2-3, the V gene TRBV29-1, with TRBD1 matching over 8 bases. J was trimmed by 1 base and V by 4 bases; bases with no gene match: 7. Per the germline V gene, CDR1 is SQVTM and CDR2 is ANQGSEA. The CDR3 extends over 15 amino acids. CDR3 nucleotide sequence: TGCAGCGTTGCATGGACAGGGACGGGCACAGATACGCAGTATTTT. It translates to CSVAWTGTGTDTQYF.

The chain couples TRBV5-1 to TRBJ1-2; D unclear. CDR1 and CDR2 from the germline V gene are SGHRS and YFSETQ. The CDR3 sequence is 15 residues long. Trimming left V 1 base short and J 7 bases short, with 17 bases between. The CDR3 sequence is CASSLYGGMGGGYTF. The CDR3 DNA reads TGCGCCAGCAGCTTGTATGGAGGGATGGGAGGTGGCTACACCTTC.

V and J are TRBV7-9 and TRBJ1-2; TRBD1 is a possible D gene (5 bases). Trimming took 2 bases from V and 4 from J, leaving 11 bases between them. Germline V gene lookup returns CDR1 SEHNR and CDR2 FQNEAQ (reference sequence). The CDR3 extends over 14 amino acids. DNA of the CDR3: TGTGCCAGCAGCTTAAGCGGGACGGTCTATGGCTACACCTTC. Its translation is CASSLSGTVYGYTF.

The J gene is TRBJ2-7, the V gene TRBV19; 7 bases are a match to TRBD2. Germline values: CDR1 LNHDA, CDR2 SQIVND (reference sequence). The V segment lost 3 bases and the J segment 3 bases; nucleotides outside the gene matches: 8. This CDR3 has 15 residues. The CDR3 coding sequence is TGTGCCAGTAGTATGGAACTAGCGTCCTACTACGAGCAGTACTTC. It specifies CASSMELASYYEQYF.

V gene TRBV19 combines with J gene TRBJ1-1; D possibly corresponds to TRBD1 (6 bases). The CDR3 is 16 amino acids. Germline CDR1 LNHDA, CDR2 SQIVND (reference sequence). The V end lost 5 bases, the J end lost 7 bases, and 23 bases lay between the germline ends. CDR3 residues: CASSPDSGTPRSEAFF. CDR3 in DNA: TGTGCCAGTAGTCCAGATTCCGGGACACCCAGGAGTGAAGCTTTCTTT.

This chain uses TRBV28 with TRBJ1-5; TRBD1 matches at 7 bases. CDR3 size: 14 residues. The V segment lost 5 bases and the J segment 3 bases; nucleotides outside the gene matches: 4. The germline V gene encodes CDR1 MDHEN and CDR2 SYDVKM. The CDR3 DNA follows: TGTGCCAGCAGTCGACAGGGTTTCAATCAGCCCCAGCATTTT. Translated, it gives CASSRQGFNQPQHF.

The CDR3 here is CASSLKVVWGLSYEQYF. In nucleotides, the CDR3 is TGTGCCAGCAGTTTAAAGGTTGTATGGGGACTATCCTACGAGCAGTACTTC. The chain employs TRBV28 and TRBJ2-7; 7 bases match TRBD2. Trimming cost V 2 bases and J 1 base; bases outside gene matches: 11. This CDR3 contains 17 residues. Germline CDR1 and CDR2: MDHEN and SYDVKM.

This chain joins TRBV2 and TRBJ1-1, with 7 bases lining up with TRBD1. The junction had 9 bases not matched to a gene; V was cut back by 10 bases and J by 4 bases. Per germline, CDR1 SNHLY and CDR2 FYNNEI. There are 13 residues in the CDR3. CDR3 sequence: CATDRDSRTEAFF. Here the CDR3 DNA reads TGTGCCACCGACCGGGACAGCCGCACTGAAGCTTTCTTT.

The DNA for the CDR3 is TGTGCAAGTCGCTTAGCTGGAGGGAACACCGGGGAGCTGTTTTTT. Its translation is CASRLAGGNTGELFF. The V and J genes are TRBV12-2 and TRBJ2-2; whether TRBD2, the table's D call, matches the DNA was not checked. TRBV12-2 is a pseudogene. The CDR3 covers 15 residues.

This chain connects TRBV7-3 to TRBJ2-1; D is uncertain. This CDR3 has 16 amino acids. V lost 5 bases and J lost 0, with 14 bases in between. Germline CDR1 SGHTA, CDR2 FQGTGA. The CDR3 DNA sequence: TGTGCCAGCAGCGCCTTCCCTAGGAGCTCCTACAATGAGCAGTTCTTC. Its protein is CASSAFPRSSYNEQFF. The full variable domain, its missing parts supplied by reference TRBV7-3 and TRBJ2-1, is GAGVSQTPSNKVTEKGKYVELRCDPISGHTALYWYRQSLGQGPEFLIYFQGTGAADDSGLPNDRFFAVRPEGSVSTLKIQRTERGDSAVYLCASSAFPRSSYNEQFFGPGTRLTVL.

The gene calls are TRBV7-2 and TRBJ2-5, with unresolved D. Germline-derived CDR1 and CDR2 are SGHTA and FQGNSA. This CDR3 comprises 13 residues. V gave up 0 bases and J gave up 5 bases, with 7 bases separating them. CDR3 region: CASSLAPRETQYF. DNA for the CDR3: TGTGCCAGCAGCTTAGCCCCTAGGGAGACCCAGTACTTC.

The V gene is TRBV5-6, the J gene TRBJ1-6, with TRBD1 matching 8 bases. After removal of 2 bases from V and 0 bases from J, the junction contained 4 bases not matched to a gene. The CDR3 is 17 amino acids. CDR1 SGHDT and CDR2 YYEEEE come from the germline V gene. The CDR3 DNA follows: TGTGCCAGCAGCTTCTGGACAGGGTCCTCCTATAATTCACCCCTCCACTTT. It translates to CASSFWTGSSYNSPLHF. Full variable domain (rest looked up from reference TRBV5-6 and TRBJ1-6): DAGVTQSPTHLIKTRGQQVTLRCSPKSGHDTVSWYQQALGQGPQFIFQYYEEEERQRGNFPDRFSGHQFPNYSSELNVNALLLGDSALYLCASSFWTGSSYNSPLHFGNGTRLTVT.

The chain combines TRBV30 with TRBJ2-2; the match to TRBD2 covers 14 bases. Germline lookup yields CDR1 GTSNPN and CDR2 SVGIG (reference sequence). This CDR3 contains 18 residues. The ends lost 2 bases at V and 1 base at J; junction bases unmatched: 6. CDR3 region: CAWSSPTSGRVNTGELFF. The DNA for the CDR3 is TGTGCCTGGAGTAGTCCGACTAGCGGGAGGGTGAACACCGGGGAGCTGTTTTTT.

The genes are TRBV5-1 and TRBJ1-6; 9 bases fit TRBD1. The CDR3 is 15 amino acids. After removal of 4 bases from V and 10 bases from J, the junction contained 9 bases not matched to a gene. Germline CDR1 and CDR2: SGHRS and YFSETQ. The chain's CDR3 is CASSRSGTGTSPLHF. The DNA of the CDR3 is TGCGCCAGCAGCCGCTCCGGGACAGGGACGTCACCCCTCCACTTT.

This sequence joins TRBV6-2 or TRBV6-3 and TRBJ2-1; 15 bases are shared with TRBD2. Germline V lookup: CDR1 MNHEY, CDR2 SVGEGT. The CDR3 runs 18 residues. The trim removed 5 bases at V and 4 bases at J, leaving 9 bases unmatched. As DNA, the CDR3 is TGTGCCAGCAGTCCCAGGACTAGCGGGGGGGCCGGGTACAATGAGCAGTTCTTC. This translates into CASSPRTSGGAGYNEQFF.

The V and J genes are TRBV15 and TRBJ1-1; D is perhaps TRBD1 (5 bases). Trimming stripped 1 base from V and 2 bases from J, with 11 bases between. CDR1 LNHNV and CDR2 YYDKDF come from the germline V gene (reference sequence). The CDR3 totals 15 residues. The CDR3 reads CATSRGAGINTEAFF. CDR3 bases: TGTGCCACCAGCAGAGGTGCAGGGATCAACACTGAAGCTTTCTTT.

The J gene is TRBJ1-1, the V gene TRBV28; possibly TRBD1 for D (5 bases). The V gene lost 4 bases and the J gene lost 6 bases, with 33 bases spanning the gap. The germline V gene encodes CDR1 MDHEN and CDR2 SYDVKM. The CDR3 contains 20 residues. The CDR3 here is CASSSKHPAILAKGRPEAFF. CDR3 in DNA: TGTGCCAGCAGTTCAAAACACCCCGCGATCTTAGCAAAGGGGCGGCCTGAAGCTTTCTTT.

The genes are TRBV5-8 and TRBJ2-5; no clear D. Germline CDR1 SGHTS, CDR2 YDEGEE. V was pared by 4 bases and J by 5 bases, with 18 bases between. This CDR3 region has 15 residues. CDR3 coding DNA: TGTGCCAGCAGCCCCCGGGTAGGAAGCGCCGAGACCCAGTACTTC. This gives the protein CASSPRVGSAETQYF.

The chain employs TRBV6-5 and TRBJ2-7; weak D call: TRBD1 (6 bases). The CDR3 is 12 residues long. Between the trimmed V and J ends, which lost 4 bases and 11 bases, there was a span of 15 bases. Germline V gene data show CDR1 as MNHEY and CDR2 as SVGAGI. DNA for the CDR3: TGTGCCAGCAGTTCTTCAGGGGCATGGGAGTACTTC. Encoded protein: CASSSSGAWEYF.